These 4 T cell receptor beta chains were sequenced from one sample in a study of CD8+ T cells in alopecia areata. Once RNA had been extracted, it was reverse transcribed into cDNA to act as the sequencing template. The data were produced by immunoSEQ multiplex PCR, yet TCRdb's version contains in-frame clones alone and is incomplete. The top ten hold around a quarter of the sample, which has fewer than 150,000 clones, 75% to 85% seen once. Treatment: oral pan-JAK inhibitor, 5-10 mg twice daily. Sequenced material: CD8+ T cells sorted from blood, taken at week 4, from a patient treated with tofacitinib. The receptors were gathered from a human donor with alopecia areata.

This clone was seen only a few times. This sequence joins TRBV6-6 and TRBJ2-7, with 9 bases fitting TRBD1. Trimming removed 10 bases from V and 7 bases from J; junction bases left unmatched: 17. Germline loops: CDR1 MNHNY, CDR2 SVGAGI (reference sequence). The CDR3 has 15 residues. This CDR3 reads CATSQGQGTSQEQYF. The CDR3 nucleotides read TGTGCCACCTCGCAGGGACAGGGAACCTCCCAGGAGCAGTACTTC.

This chain joins TRBV4-1 and TRBJ2-2; D perhaps matches TRBD2 (7 bases). Per the germline V gene, CDR1 is MGHRA and CDR2 is YSYEKL. This CDR3 contains 15 residues. Trimming cost V 4 bases and J 5 bases, with 14 bases left between them. The CDR3 reads CASSPRGARTGELFF. The CDR3 DNA reads TGCGCCAGCAGCCCCCGGGGGGCCCGGACCGGGGAGCTGTTTTTT.

In its sample, this clone was seen once. The chain combines TRBV6-5 with TRBJ2-5, with TRBD1 matching 8 bases. CDR1 is MNHEY and CDR2 is SVGAGI in the germline V gene. The CDR3 is 13 amino acids. The ends lost 4 bases at V and 4 bases at J; junction bases unmatched: 2. The CDR3 nucleotides read TGTGCCAGCAGTTGGACAGGGATAGAGACCCAGTACTTC. Protein product: CASSWTGIETQYF.

V gene TRBV4-1 combines with J gene TRBJ2-7; TRBD1 matches at 8 bases. The CDR3 length is 15 residues. CDR1 is MGHRA, CDR2 YSYEKL, per germline. The V gene end was trimmed by 5 bases and the J gene end by 2 bases; junction bases not matched to a gene: 8. CDR3: CASSYTGTGAYEQYF. The CDR3 bases are TGCGCCAGCAGCTACACCGGGACAGGCGCCTACGAGCAGTACTTC.